These 13 T cell receptor gamma chains were all obtained from the same sample, sequenced in a study of gamma-delta chains in newborns, infants, children. TCRdb reanalysed the reads with CATT. The sample lists some 1,200 gamma-chain clones, around 4% occurring once. Material for sequencing was blood. These receptors were collected from a child who was a newborn, infant or young child, either healthy, febrile or measles-vaccinated (not recorded which).

Comment on this clone: A much larger clone sits a single nucleotide away, making a read error possible. Within the sample, other DNA sequences also encode this same CDR3. This chain joins TRGV9 and TRGJP. The CDR3 is 16 amino acids. Unmatched junction bases numbered 4, after V lost 4 bases and J lost 4 bases. CDR1 is GITISATS, CDR2 ISYDGTV, per germline (reference sequence). This chain's CDR3 is CALWDEQELGKKIKVF. Written as DNA, the CDR3 is TGTGCCTTGTGGGACGAACAAGAGTTGGGCAAAAAAATCAAGGTATTT.

This clone is classed as medium-sized (0.01 to 0.1%). This CDR3 reads CALWPQELGKKIKVF. The CDR3 region has the DNA TGTGCCTTGTGGCCACAAGAGTTGGGCAAAAAAATCAAGGTATTT. J is TRGJP and V is TRGV9. This CDR3 has 15 amino acids. Germline CDR1 and CDR2: GITISATS and ISYDGTV (reference sequence). The V gene end was trimmed by 6 bases and the J gene end by 4 bases; junction bases not matched to a gene: 3.

This clone is medium-sized within its sample. A much more abundant neighbour one base away suggests this may be a read error. J is TRGJP and V is TRGV9. Germline CDR1 and CDR2: GITISATS and ISYDGTV (reference sequence). The CDR3 consists of 16 residues. V lost 0 bases, J lost 7 bases, and 3 bases stayed unmatched. The CDR3 nucleotides are TGTGCCTTGTGGGAGGTGTGGGAGTTGGGCAAAAAAATCAAGGTATTT. This codes for CALWEVWELGKKIKVF.

By share, this clone ranks as medium-sized. The chain carries TRGV9 and TRGJP. The V gene's germline CDR1 is GITISATS and CDR2 ISYDGTV (reference sequence). The CDR3 is 18 amino acids. The junction had 10 bases not matched to a gene; V was cut back by 3 bases and J by 5 bases. The CDR3 DNA reads TGTGCCTTGTGGGAGAGAGTATATGAAGAGTTGGGCAAAAAAATCAAGGTATTT. Encoded protein: CALWERVYEELGKKIKVF.

In this sample, this clone is medium-sized. The V call is TRGV4, the J call TRGJ1 or TRGJ2. This CDR3 is 14 amino acids long. The V gene's germline CDR1 is EGSTGY and CDR2 YDSYTSSV. J gave up 2 bases and V 4 bases, and 8 bases lay outside the gene matches. The CDR3 DNA sequence: TGTGCCACCTGGGACCCCTCGGATTATTATAAGAAACTCTTT. It translates to CATWDPSDYYKKLF.

This rearrangement joins TRGV9 to TRGJP. Per germline, CDR1 GITISATS and CDR2 ISYDGTV (reference sequence). This CDR3 is 17 amino acids long. V lost 2 bases, J lost 7 bases, and 8 bases stayed unmatched. For the CDR3, the DNA is TGTGCCTTGTGGGAGGCGGAATGGGAGTTGGGCAAAAAAATCAAGGTATTT. Its protein product is CALWEAEWELGKKIKVF.

By sample share, this clone is medium-sized (0.01 to 0.1%). The chain couples TRGV9 to TRGJP. V shed 2 bases and J 4 bases; nucleotides not matched to a gene: 5. Germline loops: CDR1 GITISATS, CDR2 ISYDGTV (reference sequence). The CDR3 is 17 amino acids. CDR3 region: CALWEDLQELGKKIKVF. In DNA form, the CDR3 reads TGTGCCTTGTGGGAGGACTTACAAGAGTTGGGCAAAAAAATCAAGGTATTT.

Note on this clone: A read error may explain this, as a much larger clone is one base away. V is TRGV8 and J is TRGJ1 or TRGJ2. The CDR3 runs to 12 residues. V dropped 3 bases and J dropped 4; count of bases not matched to a gene: 3. Germline values: CDR1 VENAVY, CDR2 YDSYNSRV. The CDR3 here is CATWDFYYKKLF. In nucleotides, the CDR3 is TGTGCCACCTGGGATTTCTATTATAAGAAACTCTTT.

This clone was picked up a small number of times. This chain connects TRGV9 to TRGJP. CDR1 is GITISATS, CDR2 ISYDGTV, per germline (reference sequence). The CDR3 covers 15 residues. V shed 6 bases, J shed 4 bases, and the junction held 3 bases outside the gene matches. The CDR3 sequence is CALWKQELGKKIKVF. In nucleotides, the CDR3 is TGTGCCTTGTGGAAACAAGAGTTGGGCAAAAAAATCAAGGTATTT.

This clone was observed a few times. Its ends do not fully match the called genes, so a read error is possible. The V gene is TRGV3, the J gene TRGJ1 or TRGJ2. Per the germline V gene, CDR1 is VTNTFY and CDR2 is YDVSTARD (reference sequence). This CDR3 spans 13 amino acids. The chain's CDR3 is CATWDGLIYKRLF. CDR3 in DNA: TGTGCCACCTGGGACGGATTAATTTATAAGAGACTCTTT.

This clone showed up just a few times. Being one base from a much bigger clone, this may be a read error. This chain joins TRGV9 and TRGJP. Germline CDR1 GITISATS, CDR2 ISYDGTV (reference sequence). This CDR3 comprises 17 residues. The CDR3 region is CALWEVEEELGRKIKVF. CDR3 coding DNA: TGTGCCTTGTGGGAGGTGGAAGAAGAGTTGGGCAGAAAAATCAAGGTATTT.

In this sample, this clone is medium-sized. The chain is built from TRGV9 and TRGJP. Germline trimming cut 0 bases from V and 4 bases from J; bases unmatched to any gene: 3. In germline, CDR1 is GITISATS, CDR2 ISYDGTV (reference sequence). The CDR3 contains 17 residues. The chain's CDR3 is CALWEVAQELGKKIKVF. DNA for the CDR3: TGTGCCTTGTGGGAGGTGGCCCAAGAGTTGGGCAAAAAAATCAAGGTATTT.

This clone is medium-sized in the sample. This chain joins TRGV9 and TRGJP. Germline V gives CDR1 GITISATS, CDR2 ISYDGTV (reference sequence). This CDR3 is 18 amino acids long. V trimming: 2 bases; J trimming: 0 bases; junction bases outside the gene matches: 4. In nucleotides, the CDR3 is TGTGCCTTGTGGGAGGGCAGTGGGCAAGAGTTGGGCAAAAAAATCAAGGTATTT. Translation gives CALWEGSGQELGKKIKVF.